This T cell receptor beta chain stems from a study of PD-1 and CTLA-4 blockade in melanoma. CDR3 length: 13 residues. Per germline, CDR1 MDHEN and CDR2 SYDVKM. Trimming pared 9 bases from V and 6 bases from J, leaving 17 bases between. Only in-frame clones appear in the TCRdb table, and some are missing; sequencing was by immunoSEQ multiplex PCR. The sample lists over 25,000 clones; less than 90% were seen once. The source was CD8+ T cells from peripheral blood, collected before anti-PD-1 treatment. This TCR was recovered from a human donor with melanoma. The rearrangement uses TRBV28 and TRBJ1-2, with D possibly being TRBD1 (6 bases). The DNA for the CDR3 is TGTGCCAGTTGGTCCATACAGGGAGATGGCTACACCTTC. This gives the protein CASWSIQGDGYTF.